Following are 18 T cell receptor beta chains from one sample sequenced in a study of blood T cell repertoires in COVID-19. The data were produced by immunoSEQ multiplex PCR, yet TCRdb's version contains in-frame clones alone and is incomplete. The sample holds tens of thousands of clones; more than 70% are singletons and the top ten take roughly 3.9%. The specimen was peripheral blood. These TCRs come from a man between 65 and 79 years old with acute or convalescent COVID-19.

The chain links TRBV21-1 to TRBJ2-5; the table's D call of TRBD1 was not tested on the DNA. TRBV21-1 is an annotated pseudogene. CDR3 length: 17 residues. The CDR3 sequence is CASSPFWGKQGQETQYF. CDR3 nucleotide sequence: TGTGCCAGCAGCCCCTTCTGGGGTAAACAGGGACAAGAGACCCAGTACTTC.

This chain links TRBV4-3 with TRBJ2-5, with 8 bases lining up with TRBD1. Losses at the gene ends were 1 base for V and 3 bases for J; bases not matched to a gene: 13. The CDR3 has 18 amino acids. CDR1 LGHNA and CDR2 YSLEER come from the germline V gene. The CDR3 loop is CASSQGYWQGAFEETQYF. The DNA of the CDR3 is TGCGCCAGCAGCCAAGGCTACTGGCAGGGGGCCTTCGAAGAGACCCAGTACTTC.

The rearrangement links TRBV20-1 to TRBJ2-1, with 7 bases that match TRBD1. Per germline, CDR1 DFQATT and CDR2 SNEGSKA (reference sequence). The CDR3 length is 14 residues. With 3 bases clipped from V and 7 bases from J, the junction kept 9 bases outside the gene matches. The CDR3: CSASYWTGQNEQFF. The CDR3 coding sequence is TGCAGTGCTAGTTATTGGACAGGTCAAAATGAGCAGTTCTTC.

The V gene is TRBV5-8, the J gene TRBJ1-2; TRBD1 aligns across 11 bases. The CDR3 covers 14 residues. The germline V gene encodes CDR1 SGHTS and CDR2 YDEGEE. V was clipped by 5 bases and J by 7 bases; unmatched bases: 7. The CDR3: CASRSDRGLGGYTF. As DNA, the CDR3 is TGTGCCAGCAGGTCGGACAGGGGGCTTGGTGGCTACACCTTC.

The V gene is TRBV5-1, the J gene TRBJ2-6; maybe TRBD2 (5 bases). V shed 0 bases and J shed 0 bases, with 7 bases lying between them. Per the germline V gene, CDR1 is SGHRS and CDR2 is YFSETQ. The CDR3 sequence is 16 residues long. The CDR3 region is CASSLAEGSGANVLTF. The CDR3 DNA reads as TGCGCCAGCAGCTTGGCCGAGGGCTCTGGGGCCAACGTCCTGACTTTC.

DNA of the CDR3: TGTGCCAGCTCACCCGATAGCTCTGGAAACACCATATATTTT. Amino acid sequence: CASSPDSSGNTIYF. The chain is built from TRBV18 and TRBJ1-3; D is unresolved. Deletions cut 3 bases from V and 0 bases from J, with 6 bases between. The CDR3 is made up of 14 amino acids. The germline V gene has CDR1 KGHSH and CDR2 LQKENI. The full variable domain, completed using reference TRBV18 and TRBJ1-3, is NAGVMQNPRHLVRRRGQEARLRCSPMKGHSHVYWYRQLPEEGLKFMVYLQKENIIDESGMPKERFSAEFPKEGPSILRIQQVVRGDSAAYFCASSPDSSGNTIYFGEGSWLTVV.

The rearrangement joins TRBV6-2 or TRBV6-3 to TRBJ2-2, with TRBD1 as a possible D gene (6 bases). CDR1 and CDR2 (germline): MNHEY, SVGEGT. V was pared by 2 bases and J by 4 bases, with 17 bases between. The CDR3 length is 17 residues. CDR3 coding DNA: TGTGCCAGCAGTTACCCAATCGGGCAGGGGCCCACCGGGGAGCTGTTTTTT. This gives the protein CASSYPIGQGPTGELFF.

This clone was seen a few times. The J gene is TRBJ2-2, the V gene TRBV19; 9 nucleotides match TRBD1. Germline loops: CDR1 LNHDA, CDR2 SQIVND (reference sequence). Losses at the gene ends were 3 bases for V and 5 bases for J; bases not matched to a gene: 7. The CDR3 is 16 residues long. CDR3 sequence (DNA): TGTGCCAGTAGTATCCCAAGGACAGGGGTTACCGGGGAGCTGTTTTTT. Amino acids: CASSIPRTGVTGELFF. Together with reference TRBV19 and TRBJ2-2, the CDR3 gives the full variable domain: DGGITQSPKYLFRKEGQNVTLSCEQNLNHDAMYWYRQDPGQGLRLIYYSQIVNDFQKGDIAEGYSVSREKKESFPLTVTSAQKNPTAFYLCASSIPRTGVTGELFFGEGSRLTVL.

The chain links TRBV15 to TRBJ2-7; possible D gene TRBD2, 5 bases. The CDR3 runs 15 residues. Germline V gene lookup returns CDR1 LNHNV and CDR2 YYDKDF (reference sequence). V dropped 0 bases and J dropped 2 bases, with 11 bases sitting between them. CDR3 sequence (DNA): TGTGCCACCAGCAGAGAGCCAGCGGTTACCTACGAGCAGTACTTC. Translation: CATSREPAVTYEQYF.

CDR3 sequence reads: CASSVENYGNSPLHF. The CDR3 region has the DNA TGTGCCAGCAGCGTAGAAAATTATGGCAATTCACCCCTCCACTTT. The V and J genes are TRBV9 and TRBJ1-6, with D hard to call. The V end was cut by 0 bases, the J end by 7 bases, with 11 bases between. This CDR3 contains 15 residues. Germline V CDR1 and CDR2: SGDLS, YYNGEE.

The V call is TRBV7-9, the J call TRBJ2-3; TRBD2 aligns across 13 bases. The germline V gene has CDR1 SEHNR and CDR2 FQNEAQ (reference sequence). J was trimmed by 4 bases and V by 5 bases; bases with no gene match: 15. This CDR3 spans 19 amino acids. The CDR3 sequence is CASSPTSGGAPRVADTQYF. The CDR3 nucleotides are TGTGCCAGCAGCCCCACTAGCGGGGGGGCCCCGCGGGTGGCAGATACGCAGTATTTT.

The chain carries TRBV28 and TRBJ2-3; possible D gene TRBD1, 5 bases. The CDR3 is made up of 14 amino acids. The germline CDR1 and CDR2 sequences are MDHEN and SYDVKM. V lost 2 bases, J lost 5 bases, and 11 bases lay in between. CDR3 in amino acids: CASSLGAGKDTQYF. The DNA of the CDR3 is TGTGCCAGCAGTTTAGGGGCAGGCAAAGATACGCAGTATTTT.

The V gene is TRBV4-2, the J gene TRBJ1-4; a possible D gene is TRBD1 (5 bases). The germline gives CDR1 LGHNA, CDR2 YNFKEQ. Trimming removed 4 bases at V and 8 bases at J, with 20 bases between. CDR3 size: 16 residues. CDR3 amino acids: CASSPRGAGGIEKLFF. CDR3 coding DNA: TGTGCCAGCAGCCCAAGAGGGGCGGGGGGGATCGAAAAACTGTTTTTT.

V is TRBV7-2 and J is TRBJ2-2; the D gene is possibly TRBD2 (5 bases). There are 14 residues in the CDR3. V was trimmed by 3 bases and J by 0 bases, leaving 5 bases between them. CDR1 and CDR2 from the germline V gene are SGHTA and FQGNSA. In DNA form, the CDR3 reads TGTGCCAGCAGCTTCGGGGCGAACACCGGGGAGCTGTTTTTT. It translates to CASSFGANTGELFF.

The V call is TRBV5-6, the J call TRBJ1-2, with 8 positions matching TRBD1. The germline V gene encodes CDR1 SGHDT and CDR2 YYEEEE. CDR3 size: 12 residues. V dropped 4 bases and J dropped 10; count of bases not matched to a gene: 6. In nucleotides, the CDR3 is TGTGCCAGCAGCCAGGGACAGGTCGTCTACACCTTC. It yields the protein CASSQGQVVYTF.

This clone appeared a single time. This chain uses TRBV9 with TRBJ2-2; 9 bases map to TRBD2. This CDR3 region has 15 residues. Germline trimming cut 4 bases from V and 6 bases from J; bases unmatched to any gene: 7. Looked up from germline, CDR1 is SGDLS and CDR2 is YYNGEE. This chain's CDR3 is CASSPWASGAGELFF. The CDR3 nucleotides read TGTGCCAGCAGCCCCTGGGCTAGCGGGGCCGGGGAGCTGTTTTTT.

V usage is TRBV27 and J usage is TRBJ2-2, with D possibly being TRBD2 (6 bases). The germline V gene has CDR1 MNHEY and CDR2 SMNVEV (reference sequence). The ends were cut back, 6 bases at V and 8 bases at J, with 19 bases in the middle. This CDR3 spans 15 amino acids. DNA for the CDR3: TGTGCCAGCAGCCTCCCGGGACTTCCGCCGGGGGAGCTGTTTTTT. It translates to CASSLPGLPPGELFF.

V and J are TRBV7-3 and TRBJ2-1, with 12 bases that match TRBD2. Germline V gene lookup returns CDR1 SGHTA and CDR2 FQGTGA. CDR3 length: 16 residues. After removal of 5 bases from V and 8 bases from J, the junction contained 10 bases not matched to a gene. The chain's CDR3 is CASSLNPSGGVYEQFF. CDR3 nucleotide sequence: TGTGCCAGCAGCCTAAACCCTAGCGGGGGGGTCTATGAGCAGTTCTTC.